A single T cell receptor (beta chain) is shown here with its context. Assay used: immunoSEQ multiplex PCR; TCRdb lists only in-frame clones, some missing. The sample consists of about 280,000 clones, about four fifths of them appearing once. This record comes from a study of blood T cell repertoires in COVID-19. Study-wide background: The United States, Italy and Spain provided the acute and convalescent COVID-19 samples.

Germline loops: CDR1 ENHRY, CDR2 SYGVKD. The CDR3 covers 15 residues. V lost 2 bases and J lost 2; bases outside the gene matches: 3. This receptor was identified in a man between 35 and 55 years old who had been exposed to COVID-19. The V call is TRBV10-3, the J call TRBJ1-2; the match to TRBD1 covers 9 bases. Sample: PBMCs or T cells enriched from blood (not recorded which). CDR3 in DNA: TGTGCCATCAGTGAGGGGACAGGGCCCAACTATGGCTACACCTTC. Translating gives CAISEGTGPNYGYTF.